These 19 T cell receptor beta chains came from one sample sequenced in a study of T-cell reconstitution after alpha-beta-depleted transplantation in children. A TCRbeta library incorporating unique molecular identifiers was prepared. TCRdb called the PCR reads again in MiXCR, with one record for every CDR3 protein. The table has approximately 420,000 distinct CDR3 sequences, roughly 11% seen once. The source material was PBMCs from the stem cell graft donor, sampled from the stem cell graft. All receptors come from a human donor who donated a stem cell graft to a child with acute myeloid leukemia.

The V call is TRBV5-1, the J call TRBJ2-7, with D perhaps given as TRBD1 or TRBD2 (5 bases each). The V end lost 4 bases, the J end lost 2 bases, and 13 bases lay between the germline ends. Germline V lookup: CDR1 SGHRS, CDR2 YFSETQ. CDR3 length: 14 residues. CDR3 protein: CASSPRGPTYEQYF. CDR3 in DNA: TGCGCCAGCAGCCCCCGGGGACCCACCTACGAGCAGTACTTC.

This clonotype showed up many times. This rearrangement joins TRBV7-2 to TRBJ1-6, with D maybe TRBD1 (5 bases). The V end lost 5 bases, the J end lost 13 bases, and 21 bases lay between the germline ends. The CDR3 runs 15 residues. Germline CDR1 and CDR2: SGHTA and FQGNSA. In DNA, the CDR3 is TGTGCCAGCAGCGCGAATCCGGGACCTACCAGTCCCCTCCACTTT. Translation: CASSANPGPTSPLHF.

This chain joins TRBV6-2 or TRBV6-3 and TRBJ2-2, with 8 bases lining up with TRBD2. The CDR3 is made up of 15 amino acids. Germline V CDR1 and CDR2: MNHEY, SVGEGT. V lost 6 bases and J lost 6; bases outside the gene matches: 9. The CDR3: CASSPAGGIPGELFF. In DNA, the CDR3 is TGTGCCAGCAGCCCCGCGGGAGGAATACCCGGGGAGCTGTTTTTT.

This clonotype was observed at least ten times. The chain combines TRBV10-3 with TRBJ2-3, with D perhaps matching TRBD2 (6 bases). With 4 bases removed from V and 4 bases from J, the gap between germline ends came to 12 bases. The CDR3 runs to 14 residues. Germline CDR1 is ENHRY and CDR2 is SYGVKD. The CDR3 DNA sequence: TGTGCCATCAGTGCATCGGGGGACCCAGATACGCAGTATTTT. Encoded protein: CAISASGDPDTQYF.

In its sample, this clonotype was seen a few times. The chain couples TRBV11-2 to TRBJ1-5; 7 nucleotides align to TRBD1. There are 16 residues in the CDR3. The germline gives CDR1 SGHAT, CDR2 FQNNGV. J gave up 2 bases and V 5 bases, and 9 bases lay outside the gene matches. The CDR3 bases are TGTGCCAGCAGCGGGGACAGTAACGATCGCAATCAGCCCCAGCATTTT. It translates to CASSGDSNDRNQPQHF.

CDR3 in amino acids: CASSRDRRTQYF. CDR3 DNA sequence: TGTGCCAGCAGCCGCGACAGACGGACCCAGTACTTC. The chain has TRBV11-2 and TRBJ2-5, with D perhaps matching TRBD1 (5 bases). The CDR3 covers 12 residues. Trimming pared 5 bases from V and 7 bases from J, leaving 11 bases between. Germline lookup yields CDR1 SGHAT and CDR2 FQNNGV.

The sample holds many counts of this clonotype. This rearrangement joins TRBV20-1 to TRBJ2-1; TRBD2 is a possible D gene (5 bases). In germline, CDR1 is DFQATT, CDR2 SNEGSKA (reference sequence). V lost 3 bases and J lost 6, with 21 bases in between. The CDR3 spans 16 residues. The CDR3 nucleotides are TGCAGTGCTAGTGACCCGAGGGTAGGAGCGGCCAATGAGCAGTTCTTC. Its protein product is CSASDPRVGAANEQFF.

This clonotype was recorded once. This sequence joins TRBV7-2 and TRBJ2-7; perhaps TRBD2 as D (7 bases). Germline loops: CDR1 SGHTA, CDR2 FQGNSA. V was shortened by 1 base and J by 3 bases, with 13 bases between the two germline ends. The CDR3 has 15 amino acids. Here the CDR3 reads CASSLGGGGRYEQYV. The CDR3, as DNA: TGTGCCAGCAGCTTAGGAGGGGGGGGGCGCTACGAGCAGTACGTC.

The table lists this clonotype with many counts. The chain joins TRBV27 to TRBJ2-6; D tentatively fits TRBD1 or TRBD2 (5 bases each). V lost 3 bases and J 2 bases, leaving 8 bases between the germline ends. Germline-derived CDR1 and CDR2 are MNHEY and SMNVEV (reference sequence). The CDR3 spans 15 residues. This chain's CDR3 is CASSFGGTGANVLTF. CDR3 coding DNA: TGTGCCAGCAGTTTTGGGGGTACTGGGGCCAACGTCCTGACTTTC. Using reference TRBV27 and TRBJ2-6 for the parts outside the CDR3, the full variable domain is EAQVTQNPRYLITVTGKKLTVTCSQNMNHEYMSWYRQDPGLGLRQIYYSMNVEVTDKGDVPEGYKVSRKEKRNFPLILESPSPNQTSLYFCASSFGGTGANVLTFGAGSRLTVL.

This clonotype was detected ten times or more. V gene TRBV29-1 combines with J gene TRBJ2-3; D is unresolved. Germline CDR1 is SQVTM and CDR2 is ANQGSEA. This CDR3 is built from 12 residues. Trimming took 4 bases from V and 1 from J, leaving 6 bases between them. CDR3: CSVVAGTDTQYF. The DNA of the CDR3 is TGCAGCGTTGTTGCCGGCACAGATACGCAGTATTTT.

On this clonotype itself: This may be a read error: a much more frequent sequence differs by one nucleotide. The chain joins TRBV9 to TRBJ2-5, with a possible D match to TRBD1 (5 bases). V was clipped by 0 bases and J by 3 bases, with 9 bases between them. Germline CDR1 reads SGDLS; CDR2 reads YYNGEE. There are 14 residues in the CDR3. CDR3 sequence (DNA): TGTGCCAGCAGCGTAGACAGGTGGAAAGAGACCCAGTACTTC. Translation gives CASSVDRWKETQYF.

The gene calls are TRBV12-3 or TRBV12-4 and TRBJ1-2, with D maybe TRBD1 (6 bases). V was cut by 3 bases and J by 6 bases, with 11 bases left in between. CDR3 length: 13 residues. CDR3 sequence reads: CASSFRTADGYTF. The CDR3 nucleotides are TGTGCCAGCAGTTTCCGGACAGCGGATGGCTACACCTTC.

This clonotype has only a few counts. The rearrangement uses TRBV5-1 and TRBJ2-7, with a weak D call TRBD2 (6 bases). The CDR3 spans 14 residues. V was pared by 2 bases and J by 0 bases, with 9 bases between. CDR1 SGHRS and CDR2 YFSETQ come from the germline V gene. Here the CDR3 reads CASSFGGSSYEQYV. CDR3 sequence (DNA): TGCGCCAGCAGCTTCGGAGGGAGCTCCTACGAGCAGTACGTC.

The J gene is TRBJ2-4, the V gene TRBV6-2 or TRBV6-3; weak D call: TRBD1 (6 bases). The CDR3 has 13 residues. V lost 7 bases and J lost 6, with 13 bases in between. The germline V gene has CDR1 MNHEY and CDR2 SVGEGT. The CDR3 loop is CASTQGTGNIQYF. In nucleotides, the CDR3 is TGTGCCAGCACTCAGGGGACGGGAAACATTCAGTACTTC.

The chain uses TRBV9 and TRBJ2-1, with TRBD2 matching 7 bases. Germline V gene data show CDR1 as SGDLS and CDR2 as YYNGEE. The CDR3 is 14 amino acids. V was clipped by 4 bases and J by 5 bases; unmatched bases: 6. DNA of the CDR3: TGTGCCAGCAGCCCCAGCGGGGATGACAATGAGCAGTTCTTC. This encodes CASSPSGDDNEQFF. Variable domain in full (rest from reference TRBV9 and TRBJ2-1): DSGVTQTPKHLITATGQRVTLRCSPRSGDLSVYWYQQSLDQGLQFLIQYYNGEERAKGNILERFSAQQFPDLHSELNLSSLELGDSALYFCASSPSGDDNEQFFGPGTRLTVL.

This clonotype was counted many times. The V call is TRBV6-5, the J call TRBJ2-1; no reliable D call. The CDR3 is 13 residues long. V shed 0 bases and J shed 8 bases, with 8 bases lying between them. Germline V CDR1 and CDR2: MNHEY, SVGAGI. Here the CDR3 reads CASSYSLKYEQFF. In DNA form, the CDR3 reads TGTGCCAGCAGTTACTCGTTGAAGTATGAGCAGTTCTTC.

This chain connects TRBV25-1 to TRBJ2-5; 11 nucleotides match TRBD2. V lost 6 bases, J lost 5 bases, and 8 bases stayed unmatched. CDR1 is MGHDK and CDR2 is SYGVNS in the germline V gene. This CDR3 is built from 15 residues. Here the CDR3 DNA reads TGTGCCAGCAGCAAACTAGCGGGAGAGGCTGAGACCCAGTACTTC. It specifies CASSKLAGEAETQYF.

This clonotype was detected a few times. J is TRBJ2-5 and V is TRBV5-1; 8 bases are a match to TRBD2. The CDR3 extends over 18 amino acids. The germline V gene encodes CDR1 SGHRS and CDR2 YFSETQ. V was pared by 0 bases and J by 1 base, with 11 bases of the junction left unmatched. CDR3: CASSLASGGHPLQETQYF. The CDR3 DNA sequence: TGCGCCAGCAGCTTGGCCAGCGGGGGCCACCCGCTCCAAGAGACCCAGTACTTC.

This clonotype came up a few times. This sequence joins TRBV5-1 and TRBJ2-5; the D is unclear. From germline, CDR1 is SGHRS and CDR2 YFSETQ. With 1 base removed from V and 1 base from J, the gap between germline ends came to 20 bases. The CDR3 consists of 18 residues. In DNA, the CDR3 is TGCGCCAGCAGCTTGATTGGGTTAGGAACTCCGCCCCAAGAGACCCAGTACTTC. This encodes CASSLIGLGTPPQETQYF.